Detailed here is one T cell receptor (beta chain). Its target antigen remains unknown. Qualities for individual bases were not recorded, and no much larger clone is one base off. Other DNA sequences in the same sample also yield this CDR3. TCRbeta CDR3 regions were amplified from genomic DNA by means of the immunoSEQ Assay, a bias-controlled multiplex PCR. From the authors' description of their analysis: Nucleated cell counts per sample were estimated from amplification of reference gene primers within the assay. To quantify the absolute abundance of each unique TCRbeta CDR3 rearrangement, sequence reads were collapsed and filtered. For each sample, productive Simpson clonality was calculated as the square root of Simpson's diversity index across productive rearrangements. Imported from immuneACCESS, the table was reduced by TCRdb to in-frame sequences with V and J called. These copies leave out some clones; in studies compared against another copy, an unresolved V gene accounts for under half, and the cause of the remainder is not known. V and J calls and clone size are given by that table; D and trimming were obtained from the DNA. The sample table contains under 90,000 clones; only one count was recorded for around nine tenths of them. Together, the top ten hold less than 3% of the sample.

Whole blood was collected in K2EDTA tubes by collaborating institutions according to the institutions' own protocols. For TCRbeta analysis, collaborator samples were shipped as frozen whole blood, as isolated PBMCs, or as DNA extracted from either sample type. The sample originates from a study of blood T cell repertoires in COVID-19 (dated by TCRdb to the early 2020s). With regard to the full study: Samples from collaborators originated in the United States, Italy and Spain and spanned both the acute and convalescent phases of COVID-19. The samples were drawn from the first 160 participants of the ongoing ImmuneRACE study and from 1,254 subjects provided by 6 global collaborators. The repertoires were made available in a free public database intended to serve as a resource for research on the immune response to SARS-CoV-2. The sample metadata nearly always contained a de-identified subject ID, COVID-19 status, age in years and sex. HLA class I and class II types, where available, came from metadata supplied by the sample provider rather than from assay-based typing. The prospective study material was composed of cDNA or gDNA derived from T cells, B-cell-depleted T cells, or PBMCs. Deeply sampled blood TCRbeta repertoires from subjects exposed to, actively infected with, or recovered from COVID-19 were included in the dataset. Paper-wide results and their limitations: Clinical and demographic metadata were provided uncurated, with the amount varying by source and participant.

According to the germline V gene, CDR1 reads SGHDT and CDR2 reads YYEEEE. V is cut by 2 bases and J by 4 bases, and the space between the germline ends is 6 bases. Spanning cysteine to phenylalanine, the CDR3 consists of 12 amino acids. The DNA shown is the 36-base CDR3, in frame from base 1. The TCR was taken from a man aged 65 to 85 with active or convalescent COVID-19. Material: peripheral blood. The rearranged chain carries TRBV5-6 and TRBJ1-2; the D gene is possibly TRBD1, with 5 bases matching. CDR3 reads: CASSLDSYGYTF. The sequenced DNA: TGTGCCAGCAGCTTAGACAGCTATGGCTACACCTTC.